This T cell receptor beta chain was found in a study of cytomegalovirus exposure and HLA in healthy donors (TCRdb year 2017). In terms of the full investigation: An earlier analysis of approximately 600 of the donors reported about 290 Gb of sequence data and about 100 million unique TCR beta sequences from 190 million or so T cells. An early release covering about 600 HLA-typed donors comprised roughly 300 gigabases of sequencing data and about 90 million unique TCR sequences. Among the roughly 370 genotyped donors, about 83% belonged to the genetic ancestry cluster associated with self-reported Caucasian donors. The study aimed to test whether signatures of past pathogen exposure could be identified by cataloging public T cell receptors. The study profiled the T cell repertoires of hundreds of subjects by immunosequencing and related them to cytomegalovirus serostatus. In addition to the first cohort of around 670 subjects, a separate validation cohort of 130 or so different subjects was used. High-throughput TCR immunosequencing, statistical association of individual TCRs with disease status, and machine learning were combined to predict cytomegalovirus infection status. A later analysis re-examined previously published TCR beta repertoires from about 670 donors and added high-resolution HLA genotyping to investigate patterns of TCR occurrence. The later analysis used no new phenotypic data to find candidate immune exposures, relying instead on TCR beta sequences and their occurrence across donors. An earlier analysis of more than 450 of the donors used high-throughput TCR beta sequencing to judge whether each TCR beta V gene segment behaved as functional or pseudogenic. Alongside the repertoire data, information on donor age, sex, ethnicity and CMV serostatus was compiled. A later genetic analysis used genome-wide SNP genotypes for 398 of the 666 donors, treating that subset as a discovery cohort. Every repertoire in the discovery cohort had been generated on one and the same sequencing platform. HLA typing covered class I and class II loci at four-digit resolution. Typing coverage differed by locus: A, B, C, DRB1 and DQB1 were typed in roughly 629-640 donors, DQA1 in 522, DPA1 in 600 to 610, and DPB1 in 450 to 480. Roughly five DR-DQ haplotypes were handled as single units for association and clustering, since linkage in the cohort was strong. Among roughly 400 genotyped donors of the cohort, an average of roughly 230,000 unique TCR beta nucleotide sequences was sequenced per donor, of which 15% to 20% were non-productive. Overall study outcomes, separate from this receptor: Because counts were too low, about 18 rarely observed V segments, including chromosome 9 orphons, were excluded from the earlier analysis of several hundred of the donors. An association between a missense DCLRE1C variant and V-gene and J-gene trimming of TCR beta chains was found in a later genetic analysis and replicated in an independent cohort. The presence/absence analyses assumed that sequencing depth was roughly uniform across donors, and that assumption may not be true. In vitro tests confirmed that a few of the cytomegalovirus-associated TCR beta chains recognize cytomegalovirus antigens. In a later genetic analysis, fewer N-insertions in productive TCRs were reported among donors in an Asian-associated ancestry cluster than the approximately 670-donor mean. Some IMGT-functional V segments, including TRBV6-2 and TRBV6-3, could not be distinguished by the 87-base-pair reads and were therefore excluded. According to a later analysis, most CMV-associated TCR beta chains appeared to be HLA-restricted, and the HLA associations seemed to be driven largely by CMV exposure. Across donors, most TCR sequences were observed very rarely, whereas some public TCRs were present in many individuals. The study gave a list of under 200 TCR beta chains associated with cytomegalovirus. When HLA alleles, especially DR and DQ, strongly co-occurred, TCR associations were difficult to assign to individual alleles. Linkage disequilibrium might explain the correlated functional status among segregating V segments, but an unknown experimental factor could not be ruled out. HLA typing was unavailable for some donors at each locus, so association tests used only the typed subset. In an earlier analysis of about 550 of the donors, most TCR beta V segments were observed in productive rearrangements about 87% or about 30% of the time, broadly matching IMGT annotations. Immune exposure information for the cohort was limited to CMV serostatus. A further reported finding was that TCR beta sequences accurately predicted the HLA-A and HLA-B alleles for most subjects in the first cohort. The classifier was reported to diagnose cytomegalovirus status with high specificity and sensitivity in both the original and validation cohorts. In a later analysis, the rate of TCR association differed among HLA loci, with DRB1 alleles having the most associated TCRs and HLA-C alleles having the fewest. A later analysis reported that several top co-occurrence clusters appeared linked to parvovirus B19, influenza, CMV and Epstein-Barr virus. The sequencing pipeline was judged likely to have produced a cluster of highly shared sequence variants as a technical artifact. The authors suggested that the approach could potentially be generalized to other disease states and immunological phenotypes. Compared with equally common non-associated chains, HLA-associated TCR beta chains in a later analysis were more clonally expanded and had lower generation probabilities. A later analysis associated about 17,000 TCR beta sequences with specific HLA alleles at a false discovery rate of 0.05. This cohort had only TCR beta chains sequenced, and the lack of alpha or paired-chain data limited which features could be detected.

The CDR3 numbers 15 residues from cysteine through phenylalanine. Only CDR3 DNA remains: 45 bases, in frame from the first base. According to the germline V gene, CDR1 reads MGHRA and CDR2 reads YSYEKL. In total, 500 to 700 healthy bone marrow donors made up the cohort. At the time of sampling, every cohort member was nominally healthy, though immune exposures that went unrecorded were likely present. The donor tested CMV seronegative and was one of the 352 seronegative cohort members. A peripheral blood sample was provided by each donor, and peripheral blood mononuclear cells were used for TCR beta sequencing. Genomic DNA extraction from the blood cell samples was performed with the Qiagen DNeasy Blood Extraction Kit. The library was produced with the immunoSEQ multiplex PCR assay. For the multiplex PCR, a mixture combining 60 forward primers for TCR Vbeta segments and 13 reverse primers for TCR Jbeta segments was used. A multiplex PCR assay on genomic DNA amplified the CDR3 region of rearranged TCR beta genes. On the Illumina HiSeq System, the amplified TCR beta libraries were sequenced as 87-base-pair reads. The study's own analysis went as follows. In a later analysis, some 80 million unique TCR beta chains were counted across the roughly 610 repertoires, and approximately 11 million of these chains were shared by at least two donors. A nearest-neighbor algorithm error-corrected the raw reads and collapsed the reads into unique sequences, merging closely related sequences to remove PCR and sequencing errors. To assign V, D and J gene segments, CDR3 sequences were aligned to IMGT reference sequences. Each retained sequence needed at least a six-nucleotide match to both a V gene segment and a J gene segment. A rearrangement was called productive if the CDR3 had no stop codons and remained in frame with V and J, and every other rearrangement was called non-productive. Following IMGT convention, CDR3 was defined as the stretch from the second conserved V-encoded cysteine to the conserved J-encoded phenylalanine. The earlier analysis of about 590 of the donors excluded sequences that lacked an unambiguous match to a single V gene segment. In an earlier analysis of approximately 590 of the donors, V segments were called functional above 56.7% productive rearrangements and were called segregating when the between-donor standard deviation exceeded 5%. A statistical classification framework was built to diagnose cytomegalovirus status from the catalog of TCR beta chain sequences. V and J gene assignment, in a later analysis, came from comparing TCR nucleotide sequences with IMGT/GENE-DB human TR gene sequences. Using the TCRdist pipeline, a later analysis assigned CDR3 sequences along with most-parsimonious VDJ recombination scenarios. In a later analysis, each TCR beta chain was defined by its CDR3 amino acid sequence together with its V-gene family, and reads without a unique V-gene family were excluded. As a way to deal with suspected cross-contamination and a sequencing artifact, a later analysis dropped under 600 nucleotide sequences that were highly shared and had low generation probability. A later analysis calculated a clonal expansion index for each public chain from normalized within-repertoire ranks of inferred template counts. Generation probabilities in a later analysis came from a VDJ recombination model fitted to out-of-frame rearrangements, and those results were checked against IGoR. In a later analysis, hypergeometric tests were used to score TCR-TCR, TCR-HLA and TCR-CMV co-occurrence, with a repertoire-size bias correction applied to TCR pairs. In a later analysis, false discovery rates were estimated by permuting HLA or CMV assignments 20 times. In a later analysis, co-occurring TCRs were grouped using DBSCAN, and TCRdist sequence similarity was added for clustering within HLA-allele-positive subsets. Repertoires with fewer than 30,000 or more than 120,000 public chains, plus five repertoires with anomalous nucleotide sharing, were excluded from co-occurrence clustering. The source is immuneACCESS, and TCRdb retained only in-frame sequences with V and J called. Part of the clones is not carried over; for the studies checked, unresolved V genes explain less than half of this, and the remainder is unexplained. V and J calls and clone size are those listed in that table; D and trimming were worked out from the DNA. The sample table lists 200,000 to 250,000 clones, over 65% of them with a count of one. Of the sample, approximately 0.6% is held by the ten largest clones.

This clone has a single count. There is no known antigen for this receptor. Nothing much larger sits one base from this clone, and base qualities are not available. The TCR sequence derives from a man between 18 and 29 years old in good health and CMV-seronegative. Recombination linked TRBV4-1 to TRBJ2-5, with 7 bases aligning to TRBD1. Matching the DNA end better, TRBJ2-7 makes the J call doubtful. The sequenced sample consisted of PBMCs. The sequenced DNA is TGCGCCAGCAGTGGGAGTCCAGGGGGATCCTACGAGCAGTACTTC. Translated, it gives CASSGSPGGSYEQYF.